A selection of T cell receptor beta chains follows, all from one sample in a study of early T cells in non-severe SARS-CoV-2 infection. TCRdb itself ran the 5' RACE reads through MiXCR, one entry per CDR3 protein. The sample gives roughly 83,000 distinct CDR3 sequences, 10% of which show up once; over 7.5% is in the top ten. The sequenced sample was whole blood, obtained at baseline. These receptor sequences come from an adult who was a healthcare worker with PCR-confirmed SARS-CoV-2 infection or an uninfected control (not recorded which). Both conserved end residues are part of each CDR3. The D gene is left open where the match is weak. Size tells how often a clone was seen (once, few, many) or the class of an expanded clone, and some rows leave it out.

j_call	v_call	d_call	clone_size	cdr3_nt	cdr3_aa
TRBJ2-5	TRBV18	NA	NA	TGTGCCAGCTCACCCCAGTCGGGCGAGACCCAGTACTTC	CASSPQSGETQYF
TRBJ1-6	TRBV27	NA	NA	TGTGCCAGCAGTTTAGACCCTTCGGTCGGTTCACCCCTCCACTTT	CASSLDPSVGSPLHF
TRBJ2-3	TRBV7-3	NA	few	TGTGCCAGCAGCTCGGATGGTGATAGCACAGATACGCAGTATTTT	CASSSDGDSTDTQYF
TRBJ2-7	TRBV20-1	TRBD2	NA	TGCAGTGCGAGGCGGACTAGCGGGAGAATCGAGCAGTACTTC	CSARRTSGRIEQYF
TRBJ1-1	TRBV7-6	NA	many	TGTGCCAGCAGCCCGGAGGAGAACACTGAAGCTTTCTTT	CASSPEENTEAFF
TRBJ2-3	TRBV2	NA	many	TGTGCCAGCCGGAGGAGTCATGATACGCAGTATTTT	CASRRSHDTQYF
TRBJ2-2	TRBV19	NA	few	TGTGCCAGTAGTATAGGTCCGACCGGGGAGCTGTTTTTT	CASSIGPTGELFF
TRBJ2-7	TRBV3-1	NA	few	TGTGCCAGCAGCCAAGTATTTAGTCCGTCCTACGAGCAGTACTTC	CASSQVFSPSYEQYF
TRBJ2-2	TRBV7-8	NA	NA	TGTGCCAGCAGCTTGACAGGGACTCACTCCTGGAACACCGGGGAGCTGTTTTTT	CASSLTGTHSWNTGELFF
TRBJ2-2	TRBV7-2	TRBD2	few	TGTGCCAGCAGCTCCTCTAGCGGGAGTGGGCACACCGGGGAGCTGTTTTTT	CASSSSSGSGHTGELFF
TRBJ2-1	TRBV12-3/TRBV12-4	NA	NA	TGTGCCAGCAGTCTGTCCCGCCTTTACAATGAGCAGTTCTTC	CASSLSRLYNEQFF
TRBJ1-1	TRBV28	TRBD1	many	TGTGCCAGCAGTCCTGGGGCACAGGGGACCACTGAAGCTTTCTTT	CASSPGAQGTTEAFF
TRBJ2-7	TRBV6-1	NA	many	TGTGCCAGCAGTGAAGGCGGGCTAACAACCTACGAGCAGTACTTC	CASSEGGLTTYEQYF
TRBJ2-5	TRBV20-1	NA	NA	TGCAGTCCTTACCTAGGGCAGGGACGAAAGACCCAGTACTTC	CSPYLGQGRKTQYF
TRBJ2-7	TRBV27	NA	few	TGTGCCAGCAGTAGACACCAAACCTCCTACGAGCAGTACTTC	CASSRHQTSYEQYF
TRBJ2-7	TRBV28	NA	many	TGTGCCAGCAGTTCCTGGACAACCTCCTACGAGCAGTACTTC	CASSSWTTSYEQYF
TRBJ2-5	TRBV18	NA	many	TGTGCCAGCTCACCACCGGGGGGATCCCAAGAGACCCAGTACTTC	CASSPPGGSQETQYF
TRBJ2-7	TRBV19	NA	NA	TGTGCCAGTAGTATTCTAGGGGGTACGAACGAGCAGTACTTC	CASSILGGTNEQYF
TRBJ2-2	TRBV7-3	NA	NA	TGTGCCAGCAGCTTTGGACAGTCGAACACCGGGGAGCTGTTTTTT	CASSFGQSNTGELFF
TRBJ2-2	TRBV11-2	NA	NA	TGTGCCAGCAGCTTAGTGGGTAGCCCGGCCGGGGAGCTGTTTTTT	CASSLVGSPAGELFF
TRBJ2-7	TRBV11-1	NA	few	TGTGCCAGCAGCGAGAGGGTCTCCTACGAGCAGTACTTC	CASSERVSYEQYF
TRBJ2-2	TRBV4-1	TRBD2	NA	TGCGCCAGCAGCCAAGCTGGACTAGCGGGAGCCGGGGAGCTGTTTTTT	CASSQAGLAGAGELFF
TRBJ1-2	TRBV10-3	NA	many	TGTGCCATCAGAGAAGGGGGGTCAAACTATGGCTACACCTTC	CAIREGGSNYGYTF
TRBJ1-5	TRBV2	TRBD1	many	TGTGCCAGCAGTGCCGAGACAGGGTTGAAGCAGCCCCAGCATTTT	CASSAETGLKQPQHF
TRBJ2-5	TRBV5-1	TRBD2	many	TGCGCCAGCAGCTCGGGGGGTGAGACCCAGTACTTC	CASSSGGETQYF
TRBJ2-5	TRBV27	NA	few	TGTGCCAGCAGCCCTCCCCTAAGGCCAGAGACCCAGTACTTC	CASSPPLRPETQYF
TRBJ2-3	TRBV7-6	TRBD2	NA	TGTGCCAGCAGCTTAATGGAGAACCTAGCGGGAGTGATAGATACGCAGTATTTT	CASSLMENLAGVIDTQYF
TRBJ2-5	TRBV4-2	NA	few	TGTGCCAGCAGCCAACCGGGGGAGGTGTACCAAGAGACCCAGTACTTC	CASSQPGEVYQETQYF
TRBJ1-1	TRBV4-1	NA	NA	TGCGCCAGCAGGTACGCGGGGAAAGCTTTCTTT	CASRYAGKAFF
TRBJ2-3	TRBV28	NA	NA	TGTGCCGGCGACCCTGGCGGTACGCAGTATTTT	CAGDPGGTQYF
TRBJ1-1	TRBV7-9	NA	many	TGTGCCAGCAGCTTGGGGGGCGCGACTGAAGCTTTCTTT	CASSLGGATEAFF
TRBJ2-7	TRBV7-2	NA	many	TGCGCCAGCAGTAATAGCGGACACTACGAGCAGTACTTC	CASSNSGHYEQYF
TRBJ2-5	TRBV24-1	NA	NA	TGTGCCACCAGTGAGCTTGACCGTTTCGGGGCCCAGTACTTC	CATSELDRFGAQYF
TRBJ1-1	TRBV6-1	TRBD1	NA	TGTGCCAGCAGTCACAGGGGATTGAACACTGAAGCTTTCTTT	CASSHRGLNTEAFF
TRBJ2-7	TRBV7-8	NA	many	TGTGCCAGCAGCCCCCAACCGAGTGGTATCTACGAGCAGTACTTC	CASSPQPSGIYEQYF
TRBJ1-1	TRBV7-6	NA	many	TGTGCCAGCAGCCAGGGGACTTACACTGAAGCTTTCTTT	CASSQGTYTEAFF